The 14 T cell receptor beta chains given below trace back to one sample, sequenced in a study of identical twins. TCRdb reprocessed the 5' RACE reads with MiXCR, giving one entry per CDR3 protein. The table records some 900,000 distinct CDR3 sequences, roughly 12% of them present only once. These data were likewise used in another study, on yellow fever vaccine responses in identical twins.

Sequencing input: PBMCs. Receptor source: a woman in her late teens or twenties in good health.

This clonotype has a handful of counts. V gene TRBV5-1 combines with J gene TRBJ2-2; TRBD2 matches 12 bases. The CDR3 sequence is 17 residues long. The germline gives CDR1 SGHRS, CDR2 YFSETQ. Trimming cost V 2 bases and J 7 bases; bases outside gene matches: 9. The DNA of the CDR3 is TGCGCCAGCAGCTTTGGACTAGCGGGGCCGGTGGGCGGGGAGCTGTTTTTT. Amino acid sequence: CASSFGLAGPVGGELFF.

The sample holds a few counts of this clonotype. This chain joins TRBV12-3 or TRBV12-4 and TRBJ2-1; 8 bases align to TRBD1. This CDR3 region has 15 residues. The V and J ends lost 6 bases and 4 bases, in that order; junction bases with no gene match: 8. In DNA, the CDR3 is TGTGCCAGCAGAGCCGGGACAGGCGGGTACAATGAGCAGTTCTTC. It encodes CASRAGTGGYNEQFF.

There are many counts of this clonotype. The chain links TRBV12-3 or TRBV12-4 to TRBJ2-7; no reliable D call. CDR3 size: 12 residues. V lost 8 bases and J lost 2, with 10 bases in between. Written as DNA, the CDR3 is TGTGCCAGCTCCTCGATGGCCTACGAGCAGTACTTC. Its translation: CASSSMAYEQYF.

This clonotype was detected many times. The chain joins TRBV5-5 to TRBJ2-3; D is perhaps TRBD2 (5 bases). Trimming removed 4 bases at V and 8 bases at J, with 11 bases between. CDR3 size: 12 residues. Germline loops: CDR1 SGHKS, CDR2 YYEKEE (reference sequence). CDR3 sequence (DNA): TGTGCCAGCAGCGGACCGCGGGTTACGCAGTATTTT. It specifies CASSGPRVTQYF.

In its sample, this clonotype was seen many times. The chain is built from TRBV12-3 or TRBV12-4 and TRBJ1-5, with D possibly matching TRBD1 (5 bases). The CDR3 contains 14 residues. The ends were cut back, 5 bases at V and 3 bases at J, with 11 bases in the middle. Here the CDR3 reads CASSLGTNNQPQHF. CDR3 coding DNA: TGTGCCAGCAGTCTCGGGACTAACAATCAGCCCCAGCATTTT.

Only a few counts were recorded for this clonotype. The chain has TRBV10-3 and TRBJ2-1; D not resolved. The V end was cut by 6 bases, the J end by 0 bases, with 15 bases between. CDR3 size: 16 residues. Germline V gene lookup returns CDR1 ENHRY and CDR2 SYGVKD. DNA of the CDR3: TGTGCCATCAGCCCCAGAGGCGACCTCTCCTACAATGAGCAGTTCTTC. Encoded protein: CAISPRGDLSYNEQFF.

This chain connects TRBV11-1 to TRBJ1-1; D is possibly TRBD1 (5 bases). V was trimmed by 6 bases and J by 0 bases, leaving 23 bases between them. The germline V gene has CDR1 SGHAT and CDR2 FQDESV (reference sequence). The CDR3 length is 18 residues. As DNA, the CDR3 is TGTGCCAGCAGTCCCCAAGGACGGGACGCAACCTTGAACACTGAAGCTTTCTTT. This encodes CASSPQGRDATLNTEAFF.

This clonotype was found once. The rearrangement links TRBV6-5 to TRBJ2-7; 10 nucleotides align to TRBD1. With V trimmed by 0 bases and J by 5 bases, 4 bases remained unmatched. Germline loops: CDR1 MNHEY, CDR2 SVGAGI. The CDR3 is 15 residues long. The CDR3 region has the DNA TGTGCCAGCAGTTACTCGCCCGGGACAGGGGACGAGCAGTACGTC. It specifies CASSYSPGTGDEQYV.

The chain carries TRBV7-2 and TRBJ2-1, with D maybe TRBD1 (6 bases). Per the germline V gene, CDR1 is SGHTA and CDR2 is FQGNSA. V lost 3 bases and J 13 bases, leaving 19 bases between the germline ends. The CDR3 has 14 residues. This chain's CDR3 is CASSLVWTGTNQFF. CDR3 DNA sequence: TGTGCCAGCAGCTTGGTTTGGACCGGGACAAATCAGTTCTTC.

The V call is TRBV4-1, the J call TRBJ2-2; D call uncertain. CDR3 length equals 15 residues. V gave up 1 base and J gave up 4 bases, with 10 bases separating them. CDR1 is MGHRA, CDR2 YSYEKL, per germline. CDR3 in amino acids: CASSQAGPFTGELFF. The CDR3 DNA reads TGCGCCAGCAGCCAAGCTGGACCATTCACCGGGGAGCTGTTTTTT.

This clonotype was observed at least ten times. The chain has TRBV29-1 and TRBJ2-1; the D gene is possibly TRBD2 (6 bases). The V gene lost 1 base and the J gene lost 5 bases, with 9 bases spanning the gap. The length of the CDR3 is 13 residues. Germline V gene lookup returns CDR1 SQVTM and CDR2 ANQGSEA. CDR3 DNA sequence: TGCAGCGTTGAAGGGACTACCAACAATGAGCAGTTCTTC. Translated: CSVEGTTNNEQFF.

The chain carries TRBV4-1 and TRBJ2-1; 9 positions match TRBD2. This CDR3 spans 16 amino acids. The germline V gene has CDR1 MGHRA and CDR2 YSYEKL. J gave up 2 bases and V 0 bases, and 2 bases lay outside the gene matches. The CDR3 DNA follows: TGCGCCAGCAGCCAAGAGAGCGGGGGGCCCTACAATGAGCAGTTCTTC. Its translation: CASSQESGGPYNEQFF.

V gene TRBV29-1 combines with J gene TRBJ2-6; D unclear. This CDR3 comprises 17 residues. The germline CDR1 and CDR2 sequences are SQVTM and ANQGSEA. V dropped 0 bases and J dropped 0 bases, with 12 bases sitting between them. The CDR3 here is CSVEDVTFSSGANVLTF. Written as DNA, the CDR3 is TGCAGCGTTGAAGATGTGACATTTAGCTCTGGGGCCAACGTCCTGACTTTC.

A note on this clonotype: A read error is possible here, since a much larger clone lies one base away. The chain has TRBV5-1 and TRBJ2-7; D gene uncertain. The CDR3 loop spans 15 amino acids. V lost 0 bases, J lost 5 bases, and 15 bases lay in between. Germline-derived CDR1 and CDR2 are SGHRS and YFSETQ. The CDR3 coding sequence is TGCGCCAGCAGCTTGGACGATGATCTGGTCCACGAGCAGTACTTC. It codes for CASSLDDDLVHEQYF. Variable domain in full (rest from reference TRBV5-1 and TRBJ2-7): KAGVTQTPRYLIKTRGQQVTLSCSPISGHRSVSWYQQTPGQGLQFLFEYFSETQRNKGNFPGRFSGRQFSNSRSEMNVSTLELGDSALYLCASSLDDDLVHEQYFGPGTRLTVT.